Below are 26 T cell receptor beta chains sequenced from a single sample in a study of metastatic and nonmetastatic thyroid tumors. TCRdb re-called the PCR reads with MiXCR. The sample contains under 35,000 clones, roughly 19% of which appear only once. All patients were untreated before thyroid surgery. Material: blood. The receptors stem from a female donor with papillary thyroid cancer or a benign thyroid nodule (not recorded which). Some clones in this sample may be carry-over from other donors' samples.

The gene calls are TRBV11-2 and TRBJ2-7; D perhaps matches TRBD2 (6 bases). The CDR3 runs 15 residues. From germline, CDR1 is SGHAT and CDR2 FQNNGV. Trimming removed 1 base at V and 2 bases at J, with 12 bases between. The CDR3 sequence: CASSLVGSKAYEQYF. The CDR3 bases are TGTGCCAGCAGCTTAGTCGGGAGTAAGGCCTACGAGCAGTACTTC. The complete variable domain, with remaining parts taken from reference TRBV11-2 and TRBJ2-7, reads EAGVAQSPRYKIIEKRQSVAFWCNPISGHATLYWYQQILGQGPKLLIQFQNNGVVDDSQLPKDRFSAERLKGVDSTLKIQPAKLEDSAVYLCASSLVGSKAYEQYFGPGTRLTVT.

This clone has at least ten counts. The V gene is TRBV20-1, the J gene TRBJ2-5; D call uncertain. V lost 1 base and J 4 bases, leaving 16 bases between the germline ends. CDR1 DFQATT and CDR2 SNEGSKA come from the germline V gene (reference sequence). This CDR3 is built from 15 residues. CDR3 sequence: CSARGPGPDGETQYF. The CDR3, as DNA: TGCAGTGCTAGAGGGCCGGGCCCGGACGGAGAGACCCAGTACTTC.

The chain is built from TRBV9 and TRBJ1-2, with 9 bases lining up with TRBD1. Per germline, CDR1 SGDLS and CDR2 YYNGEE. V shed 3 bases, J shed 6 bases, and the junction held 3 bases outside the gene matches. The CDR3 spans 13 residues. CDR3: CASSATGGDGYTF. The CDR3 coding sequence is TGTGCCAGCAGCGCCACAGGGGGCGATGGCTACACCTTC.

This clone has a count of ten or more. V gene TRBV12-3 or TRBV12-4 combines with J gene TRBJ2-3; 7 positions match TRBD1. This CDR3 is built from 14 residues. With V trimmed by 7 bases and J by 3 bases, 7 bases remained unmatched. The CDR3 sequence is CASTRQGSTDTQYF. As DNA, the CDR3 is TGTGCCAGCACTCGACAGGGTTCGACAGATACGCAGTATTTT.

Details on this clone: Just one base apart from a much larger clone, this may be a read error. This chain joins TRBV29-1 and TRBJ2-1; D might be TRBD2 (6 bases). The germline CDR1 and CDR2 sequences are SQVTM and ANQGSEA. This CDR3 contains 11 residues. In DNA form, the CDR3 reads TGCTGGGTAACGGAGGGGAATGAGCAGTTCTTC. It specifies CWVTEGNEQFF.

The CDR3 is CASSSTPGSGNTIYF. The CDR3, as DNA: TGTGCCAGCAGTTCCACCCCCGGCTCTGGAAACACCATATATTTT. This chain links TRBV6-5 with TRBJ1-3; D uncertain. Trimming stripped 4 bases from V and 0 bases from J, with 10 bases between. Germline CDR1 reads MNHEY; CDR2 reads SVGAGI. This CDR3 spans 15 amino acids.

This clone was seen at least ten times. The V call is TRBV11-1, the J call TRBJ2-2; TRBD2 is a possible D gene (6 bases). The CDR3 sequence is 18 residues long. CDR1 and CDR2 (germline): SGHAT, FQDESV (reference sequence). The germline V and J ends were trimmed by 0 bases and 3 bases, with 17 bases remaining between them. CDR3 DNA: TGTGCCAGCAGCTTAGCGGGGGGACGACTCGACTACACCGGGGAGCTGTTTTTT. This translates into CASSLAGGRLDYTGELFF.

This clone was picked up many times. The chain carries TRBV11-2 and TRBJ2-7, with 8 nucleotides matching TRBD2. The CDR3 is 15 amino acids. Germline-derived CDR1 and CDR2 are SGHAT and FQNNGV. J gave up 7 bases and V 1 base, and 9 bases lay outside the gene matches. CDR3 nucleotides: TGTGCCAGCAGCTTAGGAGTGGCGGGGGGCCTGGAGCAGTACTTC. Its protein is CASSLGVAGGLEQYF.

Many counts were recorded for this clone. This sequence joins TRBV18 and TRBJ2-7; TRBD1 aligns across 7 bases. This CDR3 has 14 amino acids. With V trimmed by 0 bases and J by 3 bases, 2 bases remained unmatched. Per germline, CDR1 KGHSH and CDR2 LQKENI. In DNA, the CDR3 is TGTGCCAGCTCACCACCGGCAGGGGGCTACGAGCAGTACTTC. This codes for CASSPPAGGYEQYF.

The chain employs TRBV20-1 and TRBJ1-1, with 8 bases fitting TRBD1. With 3 bases clipped from V and 4 bases from J, the junction kept 10 bases outside the gene matches. Germline loops: CDR1 DFQATT, CDR2 SNEGSKA (reference sequence). The CDR3 sequence is 15 residues long. The CDR3 bases are TGCAGTGCTAGGACGGTAAATACAGGGGGCACTGAAGCTTTCTTT. It specifies CSARTVNTGGTEAFF.

This clone has a count of ten or more. The chain has TRBV11-1 and TRBJ1-4; the D gene is possibly TRBD1 (5 bases). The CDR3 extends over 14 amino acids. The germline CDR1 and CDR2 sequences are SGHAT and FQDESV (reference sequence). Trimming left V 3 bases short and J 5 bases short, with 10 bases between. CDR3 loop: CASSFAGGNEKLFF. The CDR3 coding sequence is TGTGCCAGCAGCTTCGCCGGGGGAAATGAAAAACTGTTTTTT. The full variable domain, with the rest looked up from reference TRBV11-1 and TRBJ1-4, is EAEVAQSPRYKITEKSQAVAFWCDPISGHATLYWYRQILGQGPELLVQFQDESVVDDSQLPKDRFSAERLKGVDSTLKIQPAELGDSAMYLCASSFAGGNEKLFFGSGTQLSVL.

This clone is medium-sized (0.01 to 0.1%) in the sample. The chain carries TRBV6-2 or TRBV6-3 and TRBJ2-7; D is unclear. The CDR3 is 13 residues long. Trimming cost V 0 bases and J 4 bases, with 7 bases left between them. CDR1 is MNHEY, CDR2 SVGEGT, per germline. The CDR3 reads CASSYSIGYEQYF. The CDR3 region has the DNA TGTGCCAGCAGTTACTCGATAGGTTACGAGCAGTACTTC.

This clone occurred many times. This chain links TRBV5-1 with TRBJ2-7, with a possible D match to TRBD1 (6 bases). This CDR3 is built from 14 residues. Germline V lookup: CDR1 SGHRS, CDR2 YFSETQ. Trimming stripped 0 bases from V and 4 bases from J, with 11 bases between. Here the CDR3 DNA reads TGCGCCAGCAGCTTGGAAGGGGGAAATTACGAGCAGTACTTC. Its translation: CASSLEGGNYEQYF.

In this sample, this clone turned up many times. The chain is built from TRBV24-1 and TRBJ2-2; tentative D call: TRBD1 (6 bases). This CDR3 has 13 residues. Deletions cut 9 bases from V and 2 bases from J, with 9 bases between. The germline V gene encodes CDR1 KGHDR and CDR2 SFDVKD. This chain's CDR3 is CATGDTNTGELFF. CDR3 nucleotides: TGTGCCACCGGGGACACTAACACCGGGGAGCTGTTTTTT.

This clone was seen many times. The chain uses TRBV7-2 and TRBJ2-1, with 9 positions matching TRBD2. The CDR3 consists of 15 residues. Trimming removed 4 bases from V and 4 bases from J; junction bases left unmatched: 5. CDR1 and CDR2 (germline): SGHTA, FQGNSA. CDR3 residues: CASSWKRGEYNEQFF. CDR3 sequence (DNA): TGTGCCAGCAGCTGGAAGCGGGGGGAATACAATGAGCAGTTCTTC.

CDR3 sequence reads: CASTGAYEQYF. Here the CDR3 DNA reads TGTGCCAGCACAGGGGCCTACGAGCAGTACTTC. The chain employs TRBV6-1 and TRBJ2-7, with D perhaps matching TRBD1 (6 bases). Trimming left V 7 bases short and J 2 bases short, with 6 bases between. This CDR3 has 11 residues. Germline V gene sequence: CDR1 MNHNS, CDR2 SASEGT.

This clone has more than one count but fewer than ten. This rearrangement joins TRBV12-3 or TRBV12-4 to TRBJ2-1; 14 nucleotides agree with TRBD2. This CDR3 region has 15 residues. V trimming: 6 bases; J trimming: 7 bases; junction bases outside the gene matches: 5. CDR3 in amino acids: CASSVGTSGSNEQFF. The DNA for the CDR3 is TGTGCCAGCAGCGTCGGGACTAGCGGGAGTAATGAGCAGTTCTTC.

V gene TRBV27 combines with J gene TRBJ2-7; the D gene is possibly TRBD2 (6 bases). V was clipped by 5 bases and J by 3 bases, with 17 bases between them. The CDR3 covers 15 residues. Germline lookup yields CDR1 MNHEY and CDR2 SMNVEV (reference sequence). The CDR3 DNA reads as TGTGCCAGCAGTCCACATTCACGGGGAGGCTACGAGCAGTACTTC. As protein: CASSPHSRGGYEQYF.

A few counts support this clone. The chain combines TRBV19 with TRBJ2-7, with D hard to call. Germline loops: CDR1 LNHDA, CDR2 SQIVND (reference sequence). Between the trimmed V and J ends, which lost 3 bases and 2 bases, there was a span of 11 bases. This CDR3 has 14 residues. The CDR3, as DNA: TGTGCCAGTAGTATTGAACAGAACCCCTACGAGCAGTACTTC. This codes for CASSIEQNPYEQYF.

This clone was counted at least ten times. CDR3 in DNA: TGTGCCAGCTCCCTCCCGCCGGGACAGGGGATCTATGGCTACACCTTC. Translating gives CASSLPPGQGIYGYTF. The J gene is TRBJ1-2, the V gene TRBV18, with TRBD1 identical over 10 bases. Germline loops: CDR1 KGHSH, CDR2 LQKENI. Trimming took 6 bases from V and 4 from J; bases not matched to a gene: 11. The CDR3 is 16 amino acids. The full variable domain, in which reference TRBV18 and TRBJ1-2 provide the parts outside the CDR3, is NAGVMQNPRHLVRRRGQEARLRCSPMKGHSHVYWYRQLPEEGLKFMVYLQKENIIDESGMPKERFSAEFPKEGPSILRIQQVVRGDSAAYFCASSLPPGQGIYGYTFGSGTRLTVV.

This clone came up many times. The V gene is TRBV12-3 or TRBV12-4, the J gene TRBJ2-7; D may be TRBD2 (6 bases). Trimming stripped 5 bases from V and 3 bases from J, with 11 bases between. The CDR3 has 13 residues. The CDR3 spells CASSQGLNYEQYF. Here the CDR3 DNA reads TGTGCCAGCAGTCAGGGACTGAACTACGAGCAGTACTTC.

This clone has at least ten counts. This chain uses TRBV9 with TRBJ2-3; 9 bases are a match to TRBD2. V shed 0 bases and J 6 bases; nucleotides not matched to a gene: 11. This CDR3 spans 17 amino acids. Germline CDR1 is SGDLS and CDR2 is YYNGEE. The CDR3: CASSVVGTSHTTDTQYF. Here the CDR3 DNA reads TGTGCCAGCAGCGTAGTCGGGACTAGCCATACGACCGATACGCAGTATTTT.

The V and J genes are TRBV15 and TRBJ2-7; 13 nucleotides align to TRBD2. Per germline, CDR1 LNHNV and CDR2 YYDKDF (reference sequence). The CDR3 covers 17 residues. Losses at the gene ends were 3 bases for V and 5 bases for J; bases not matched to a gene: 10. For the CDR3, the DNA is TGTGCCACCAGCAGCGGAATACTAGCGGGGGGGCTCAACGAGCAGTACTTC. It encodes CATSSGILAGGLNEQYF.

This clone appeared a few times. This sequence joins TRBV6-6 and TRBJ2-1; possibly TRBD1 for D (6 bases). The CDR3 is 14 residues long. Germline lookup yields CDR1 MNHNY and CDR2 SVGAGI (reference sequence). V was pared by 2 bases and J by 5 bases, with 10 bases between. The CDR3 here is CASSYGQGNNEQFF. The CDR3 DNA is TGTGCCAGCAGTTACGGGCAGGGGAACAATGAGCAGTTCTTC.

This clone was observed at least ten times. Here the CDR3 reads CASSYRSLAFF. As DNA, the CDR3 is TGTGCCAGCAGTTACCGATCACTGGCTTTCTTT. The J gene is TRBJ1-1, the V gene TRBV6-5, with no clear D. The CDR3 covers 11 residues. With 2 bases removed from V and 11 bases from J, the gap between germline ends came to 9 bases. Germline V gene lookup returns CDR1 MNHEY and CDR2 SVGAGI.

The sample holds a few counts of this clone. The CDR3 DNA sequence: TGTGCCAGCAGCCGGATTGACAAAGGGGAGACCCAGTACTTC. Amino acid sequence: CASSRIDKGETQYF. The J gene is TRBJ2-5, the V gene TRBV12-3 or TRBV12-4; D gene unclear. CDR3 length equals 14 residues. V was clipped by 6 bases and J by 5 bases, with 16 bases between them.